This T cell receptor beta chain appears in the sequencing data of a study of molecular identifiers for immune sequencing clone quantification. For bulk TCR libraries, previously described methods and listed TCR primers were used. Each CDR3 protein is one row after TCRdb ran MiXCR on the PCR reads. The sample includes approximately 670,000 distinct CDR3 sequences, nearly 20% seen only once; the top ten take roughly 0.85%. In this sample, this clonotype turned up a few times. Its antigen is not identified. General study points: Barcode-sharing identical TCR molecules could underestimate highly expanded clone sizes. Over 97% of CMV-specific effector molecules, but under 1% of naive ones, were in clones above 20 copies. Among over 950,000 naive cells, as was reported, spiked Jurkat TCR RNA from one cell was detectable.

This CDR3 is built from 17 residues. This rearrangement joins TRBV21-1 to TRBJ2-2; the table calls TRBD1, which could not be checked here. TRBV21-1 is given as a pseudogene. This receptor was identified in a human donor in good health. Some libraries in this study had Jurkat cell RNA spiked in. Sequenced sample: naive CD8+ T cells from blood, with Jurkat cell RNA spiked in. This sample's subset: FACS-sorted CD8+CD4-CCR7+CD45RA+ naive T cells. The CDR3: CASSKARGGFGPGELFF. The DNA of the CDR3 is TGTGCCAGCAGCAAAGCAAGGGGGGGGTTTGGACCCGGGGAGCTGTTTTTT.